The clone carrying this TCR beta chain occurred a few times. This entry comes from a study of memory CD4+ T cells and cytomegalovirus serostatus. Across the whole study: Donors were healthy Belgian adults, some 10 CMV seropositive and approximately 23 seronegative.

Study processing details: Out-of-frame sequences were removed, leaving 2,000,000 or so distinct TCRbeta sequences. Sequenced by immunoSEQ multiplex PCR; TCRdb stores in-frame clones only, minus some. That table is the source of V, J and clone size, and D and trimming were worked out from the DNA. The sample has tens of thousands of clones; roughly four fifths are singletons. The sort gate was single viable CD3+CD4+CD8-CD45RO+ cells for memory CD4+ T cells. Serostatus was set by detecting CMV pp150, pp28, p38, p52 IgG. Positive selection with CD4 microbeads enriched total CD4+ T cells. Germline loops: CDR1 GTSNPN, CDR2 SVGIG (reference sequence). CDR3 size: 13 residues. The V end was cut by 3 bases, the J end by 5 bases, with 11 bases between.

The sequence came from an adult in good health and CMV-seronegative. Sequencing input: memory CD4+ T cells from blood. V gene TRBV30 combines with J gene TRBJ1-5; D might be TRBD1 (6 bases). This CDR3 reads CAWSRQADQPQHF. The CDR3 nucleotides read TGTGCCTGGAGCCGACAGGCCGATCAGCCCCAGCATTTT.